Listed below are T cell receptor beta chains from one sample, sequenced in a study of cytomegalovirus exposure and HLA in healthy donors. Assay: immunoSEQ multiplex PCR; the TCRdb copy retains only in-frame clones and omits some. In the table there are roughly 170,000 clones, about 80% of which are singletons. Sequencing was done on a sample of PBMCs. These receptors all come from a woman aged 25-40 years in good health and CMV-seronegative. Each CDR3 is given with its conserved first and last residue. The D gene is left open where the match is weak. A clone size is listed for some rows: how often the clone was seen (once, few, many), or a class if it is expanded.

>TRBJ1-2|TRBV4-1|NA|NA
TGCGCCAGCAGCCAAGATTTAGTTGGGGCAGGTCGAGGCTACACCTTC
CASSQDLVGAGRGYTF
>TRBJ2-3|TRBV28|TRBD1|NA
TGTGCCAGCAGGAGGGGGCACGGCACAGATACGCAGTATTTT
CASRRGHGTDTQYF
>TRBJ2-7|TRBV7-2|NA|NA
TGTGCCAGCAGCCCACGGGTGTCCTACGAGCAGTACTTC
CASSPRVSYEQYF
>TRBJ1-1|TRBV6-5|TRBD1|few
TGTGCCAGCAGTTACGGGACAGGGCGGTTGAACACTGAAGCTTTCTTT
CASSYGTGRLNTEAFF
>TRBJ2-3|TRBV6-5|TRBD2|NA
TGTGCCAGCAGCCTCCTAGGACTAGCGGGAGATACGCAGTATTTT
CASSLLGLAGDTQYF
>TRBJ2-3|TRBV25-1|NA|NA
TGTGCCAGCAGTGCCCGGGAGAGAAGACTCACAGATACGCAGTATTTT
CASSARERRLTDTQYF
>TRBJ1-1|TRBV6-5|NA|few
TGTGCCAGCAGTTACGCCCAGGGGAGGGTAGCTTTCTTT
CASSYAQGRVAFF
>TRBJ2-5|TRBV28|NA|NA
TGTGCCAGTTCCCTCCAAGAGACCCAGTACTTC
CASSLQETQYF
>TRBJ2-3|TRBV7-2|NA|NA
TGTGCCAGCAGCTTAGAGGGAGGACGCTGGGGTAATACAGATACGCAGTATTTT
CASSLEGGRWGNTDTQYF
>TRBJ2-3|TRBV11-1|NA|NA
TGTGCCAGCAGCTATTCCCGTACAGATACGCAGTATTTT
CASSYSRTDTQYF
>TRBJ1-3|TRBV7-2|TRBD1|NA
TGTGCCAGCAGCCTAGACAGGGTCGGAAACACCATATATTTT
CASSLDRVGNTIYF
>TRBJ2-1|TRBV6-6|NA|NA
TGTGCCAGCAGTTACGAGGGGTCCACTCTACAGGGGCAGTTCTTC
CASSYEGSTLQGQFF
>TRBJ2-1|TRBV5-8|NA|NA
TGTGCCAGCAGCTTGGTCCATTACAATGAGCAGTTCTTC
CASSLVHYNEQFF
>TRBJ2-7|TRBV11-3|NA|NA
TGTGCCAGCAGCTTAAGGGGTTCCTACGAGCAGTACTTC
CASSLRGSYEQYF
>TRBJ2-2|TRBV4-2|NA|NA
TGTGCCAGCAGCCAAGGGCTAGCTGGGGAGCTGTTTTTT
CASSQGLAGELFF
>TRBJ1-3|TRBV19|NA|NA
TGTGCCAGTAGTGAGTCGTACTCATCTGGAAACACCATATATTTT
CASSESYSSGNTIYF
>TRBJ1-4|TRBV9|NA|once
TGTGCCAGCAGCGTGTCATCAACTAATGAAAAACTGTTTTTT
CASSVSSTNEKLFF
>TRBJ2-7|TRBV6-1|NA|NA
TGTGCCAGCAGTGAAGTCGGGGGGCTCTACGAGCAGTACTTC
CASSEVGGLYEQYF
>TRBJ1-2|TRBV7-2|TRBD1|NA
TGTGCCAGCAGCAACCGGGACAGCGGCCTTTATGGCTACACCTTC
CASSNRDSGLYGYTF
>TRBJ2-7|TRBV28|NA|NA
TGTGCCAGCAGTTTAGGGGCCGAGCAGTACTTC
CASSLGAEQYF
>TRBJ2-3|TRBV7-2|TRBD1|NA
TGTGCCAGCAGCTTAGCTTTTTTGGGACAGCACACAGATACGCAGTATTTT
CASSLAFLGQHTDTQYF
>TRBJ2-2|TRBV28|TRBD1|few
TGTGCCAGCAGTGAAACCGGGACAGGGAGCTCCGGGGAGCTGTTTTTT
CASSETGTGSSGELFF
>TRBJ1-1|TRBV4-2|TRBD1|once
TGTGCCAGCAGCCCCCCGGACAGGGAAGCTTTCTTT
CASSPPDREAFF
>TRBJ2-7|TRBV19|NA|NA
TGTGCCAGTAGTATATTGGTTGGCGGGACCCACGAGCAGTACTTC
CASSILVGGTHEQYF
>TRBJ2-7|TRBV19|NA|NA
TGTGCCAGTGGACAGTTCGAGCAGTACTTC
CASGQFEQYF
>TRBJ1-1|TRBV7-2|NA|NA
TGTGCCAGCAGCTTAGTCGGGGGGCAGACTGAAGCTTTCTTT
CASSLVGGQTEAFF
>TRBJ2-7|TRBV29-1|TRBD2|NA
TGCAGCGCCCGGCCGGGGGGGCCTGCCTACGAGCAGTACTTC
CSARPGGPAYEQYF
>TRBJ2-7|TRBV19|TRBD1|NA
TGTGCCAGTAGTAGCCACTCCGGGACAGGGGGTTGGAACTACGAGCAGTACTTC
CASSSHSGTGGWNYEQYF
>TRBJ2-7|TRBV6-1|NA|NA
TGTGCCAGCAGTAGAGATCCACCCGACTCCTACGAGCAGTACTTC
CASSRDPPDSYEQYF
>TRBJ1-5|TRBV6-1|NA|NA
TGTGCCAGCAGGTCCTTACAGTTTAATCAGCCCCAGCATTTT
CASRSLQFNQPQHF
>TRBJ2-5|TRBV28|TRBD1|NA
TGTGCCAGCAGTTTCCCGGGACAGGGGGCGCGGGATAAGTACTTC
CASSFPGQGARDKYF
>TRBJ2-1|TRBV10-2|NA|once
TGCGCCAGCAGTGCTATAAGAGGGGGCTCCTACAATGAGCAGTTCTTC
CASSAIRGGSYNEQFF
>TRBJ2-5|TRBV6-1|NA|once
TGTGCCAGCAGTCCTGAAGTGGCGGGGTGGTCGACCCAGTACTTC
CASSPEVAGWSTQYF
>TRBJ2-1|TRBV9|NA|NA
TGTGCCAGCAGCCCGAGGACAGGGAGTGTAGGTAGCGGGAGCCGTGAGCAGTTCTTC
CASSPRTGSVGSGSREQFF
>TRBJ2-1|TRBV16|NA|NA
TGTGCCAGCAGTCTTACCGATAGCTCCTACAATGAGCAGTTCTTC
CASSLTDSSYNEQFF
>TRBJ1-4|TRBV9|NA|once
TGTGCCAGCAGCGTAGGGGTTCAGGCAACTAATGAAAAACTGTTTTTT
CASSVGVQATNEKLFF
>TRBJ1-3|TRBV7-2|TRBD1|few
TGTGCCAGCAGCCGGGGACAGCCGACCTCTGGAAACACCATATATTTT
CASSRGQPTSGNTIYF
>TRBJ2-7|TRBV2|TRBD1|NA
TGTGCCAGCAGAAACAGGGGTTCCTACGAGCAGTACTTC
CASRNRGSYEQYF
>TRBJ1-1|TRBV6-5|NA|NA
TGTGCCAGCAGTTGGCGGGGGGGGGCCGGCACTGAAGCTTTCTTT
CASSWRGGAGTEAFF
>TRBJ2-1|TRBV7-9|TRBD2|NA
TGTGCCAGCAGCTCCTATATGACTAGCGGGGGGCTGGAGCAGTTCTTC
CASSSYMTSGGLEQFF
>TRBJ2-5|TRBV19|NA|NA
TGTGCCAGTAGAAAATCCGGGGATAGGGAGACCCAGTACTTC
CASRKSGDRETQYF
>TRBJ1-4|TRBV7-9|TRBD1|NA
TGTGCCAGCAGCAATTACCAAAACAGGGGTGAAAAACTGTTTTTT
CASSNYQNRGEKLFF
>TRBJ2-1|TRBV7-6|TRBD2|NA
TGTGCCAGCAGCTTAGCGTCTGGACTAGCGGGGGGGCCTAATGAGCAGTTCTTC
CASSLASGLAGGPNEQFF
>TRBJ1-5|TRBV19|NA|NA
TGTGCCAGTAGACACGACAGACGGATGAATAATCAGCCCCAGCATTTT
CASRHDRRMNNQPQHF
>TRBJ2-7|TRBV7-2|TRBD1|NA
TGTGCCAGCAGCTTAGGGGACGGGACAGTCTACGAGCAGTACTTC
CASSLGDGTVYEQYF
>TRBJ2-5|TRBV27|NA|NA
TGTGCCAGCAGCAGGCGTGCAGGGGCCTTGGGTGAGACCCAGTACTTC
CASSRRAGALGETQYF
>TRBJ2-2|TRBV9|TRBD2|NA
TGTGCCAGCAGCGAGAGCGGGAGCCCCGGGGAGCTGTTTTTT
CASSESGSPGELFF
>TRBJ2-7|TRBV28|TRBD2|once
TGTGCCAGCAGTCACGGACTAGCGGGAGTCATATCCTACGAGCAGTACTTC
CASSHGLAGVISYEQYF
>TRBJ2-1|TRBV28|TRBD2|NA
TGTGCCAGCAGCCCGATCCTAGCGGGAGCTTACAATGAGCAGTTCTTC
CASSPILAGAYNEQFF
>TRBJ2-7|TRBV4-3|TRBD2|NA
TGCGCCAGCAGCCAAGCGGGAGGGAACTCCTACGAGCAGTACTTC
CASSQAGGNSYEQYF
>TRBJ1-2|TRBV7-9|TRBD1|NA
TGTGCCAGCAGCCCTGGACAGGGGGAGGGCTACACCTTC
CASSPGQGEGYTF
>TRBJ2-7|TRBV5-1|TRBD2|NA
TGCGCCAGCAGCACCCTAAATAGCGGGAGGGCATCCTACGAGCAGTACTTC
CASSTLNSGRASYEQYF
>TRBJ1-6|TRBV7-9|NA|NA
TGTGCCAGCAGCTCGAGGGCCGGTAATTCACCCCTCCACTTT
CASSSRAGNSPLHF